The 27 T cell receptor beta chains listed next were all sequenced from one sample in a study of cytomegalovirus exposure and HLA in healthy donors. Vbeta (60) and Jbeta (13) primers were used in the PCR. TCRdb's copy holds only in-frame clones and misses some; the assay was immunoSEQ multiplex PCR. The table has some 90,000 clones, around four fifths seen once. Material for sequencing was PBMCs. The receptors were gathered from a male donor in good health and CMV-seropositive.

The genes are TRBV7-3 and TRBJ2-1, with a tentative D call TRBD2 (6 bases). This CDR3 has 13 amino acids. The germline V and J ends were trimmed by 4 bases and 9 bases, with 13 bases remaining between them. Germline loops: CDR1 SGHTA, CDR2 FQGTGA. In DNA form, the CDR3 reads TGTGCCAGCAGCTCCTGGGACGGGGGTGAGCAGTTCTTC. This encodes CASSSWDGGEQFF.

A word on this clone: One end of the junction varies from germline; a read error may be responsible. The gene calls are TRBV7-9 and TRBJ1-5; D not certain. The germline V gene encodes CDR1 SEHNR and CDR2 FQNEAQ (reference sequence). The CDR3 extends over 13 amino acids. CDR3 nucleotide sequence: TGTGCCAGCAGTTTAGGAGTGGATCAGCCCCAGCATTTT. It yields the protein CASSLGVDQPQHF. The variable domain in full, completed from reference TRBV7-9 and TRBJ1-5, reads DTGVSQNPRHKITKRGQNVTFRCDPISEHNRLYWYRQTLGQGPEFLTYFQNEAQLEKSRLLSDRFSAERPKGSFSTLEIQRTEQGDSAMYLCASSLGVDQPQHFGDGTRLSIL.

This rearrangement joins TRBV4-2 to TRBJ2-7; maybe TRBD2 (6 bases). This CDR3 comprises 14 residues. V was clipped by 2 bases and J by 6 bases, with 14 bases between them. CDR1 LGHNA and CDR2 YNFKEQ come from the germline V gene. CDR3 sequence: CASSQKTAGSEQYF. CDR3 DNA: TGTGCCAGCAGCCAAAAAACGGCGGGAAGCGAGCAGTACTTC.

The chain joins TRBV2 to TRBJ1-5; D unresolved. Looked up from germline, CDR1 is SNHLY and CDR2 is FYNNEI. The CDR3 contains 14 residues. V lost 4 bases and J 7 bases, leaving 14 bases between the germline ends. CDR3 DNA sequence: TGTGCCAGCAGTGGAGGTGTGGTCGGACAGCCCCAGCATTTT. This translates into CASSGGVVGQPQHF.

V is TRBV7-8 and J is TRBJ2-3; D may be TRBD2 (6 bases). Germline V gene data show CDR1 as SGHVS and CDR2 as FQNEAQ. The CDR3 runs 15 residues. Trimming removed 5 bases from V and 2 bases from J, with 14 bases in between. The CDR3 is CASSPGTRHTDTQYF. CDR3 DNA: TGTGCCAGCAGCCCCGGGACTCGACACACAGATACGCAGTATTTT.

This chain uses TRBV11-2 with TRBJ2-7, with 14 bases matching TRBD2. CDR1 is SGHAT and CDR2 is FQNNGV in the germline V gene. The CDR3 loop spans 15 amino acids. J was trimmed by 3 bases and V by 3 bases; bases with no gene match: 1. CDR3 sequence reads: CASSLGLAGVYEQYF. The CDR3 DNA is TGTGCCAGCAGCTTGGGACTAGCGGGAGTCTACGAGCAGTACTTC.

The sample holds one count of this clone. CDR3 amino acids: CASSSDNEQFF. Here the CDR3 DNA reads TGTGCCAGCAGTTCGGACAATGAGCAGTTCTTC. The chain uses TRBV27 and TRBJ2-1; D gene ambiguous. Trimming stripped 4 bases from V and 5 bases from J, with 3 bases between. Germline V gene lookup returns CDR1 MNHEY and CDR2 SMNVEV (reference sequence). The CDR3 spans 11 residues.

The genes are TRBV6-1 and TRBJ2-7, with 9 bases matching TRBD1. The V gene end was trimmed by 3 bases and the J gene end by 5 bases; junction bases not matched to a gene: 11. Germline V gene data show CDR1 as MNHNS and CDR2 as SASEGT. This CDR3 is built from 16 residues. The CDR3 sequence is CASSDVGGTGFDEQYF. Written as DNA, the CDR3 is TGTGCCAGCAGTGATGTGGGGGGGACAGGGTTCGACGAGCAGTACTTC.

The genes are TRBV28 and TRBJ2-7, with 12 bases fitting TRBD2. This CDR3 comprises 15 residues. Germline lookup yields CDR1 MDHEN and CDR2 SYDVKM. V lost 6 bases and J lost 0; bases outside the gene matches: 3. The CDR3 is CASSPTSGGSYEQYF. The CDR3 nucleotides read TGTGCCAGCAGCCCGACTAGCGGGGGCTCCTACGAGCAGTACTTC.

V is TRBV28 and J is TRBJ2-7; tentative D call: TRBD1 (6 bases). Germline V gives CDR1 MDHEN, CDR2 SYDVKM. Trimming took 7 bases from V and 3 from J, leaving 10 bases between them. The CDR3 spans 12 residues. This chain's CDR3 is CASNHRVYEQYF. CDR3 bases: TGTGCCAGCAATCACAGGGTCTACGAGCAGTACTTC.

This rearrangement joins TRBV5-6 to TRBJ2-5; D is perhaps TRBD1 (5 bases). Per germline, CDR1 SGHDT and CDR2 YYEEEE. The V end was cut by 10 bases, the J end by 6 bases, with 22 bases between. CDR3 length: 14 residues. This CDR3 is CAHPRPGMGKTQYF. The DNA for the CDR3 is TGTGCCCACCCGAGGCCAGGGATGGGGAAGACCCAGTACTTC.

V gene TRBV21-1 combines with J gene TRBJ1-2; the DNA was not used to check the table's D call, TRBD1. TRBV21-1 represents a pseudogene. The CDR3 is 17 residues long. The CDR3 loop reads CASSKGAGQVGPPGYTF. CDR3 DNA sequence: TGTGCCAGCAGCAAAGGGGCGGGACAGGTCGGGCCTCCTGGCTACACCTTC.

The chain is built from TRBV6-1 and TRBJ1-3; D perhaps matches TRBD1 (6 bases). V shed 11 bases and J shed 0 bases, with 14 bases lying between them. The CDR3 is 14 amino acids. Germline values: CDR1 MNHNS, CDR2 SASEGT. The CDR3 loop is CAAETGNSGNTIYF. The DNA for the CDR3 is TGTGCCGCCGAGACAGGCAACTCTGGAAACACCATATATTTT.

The V and J genes are TRBV2 and TRBJ1-1, with TRBD1 as a possible D gene (5 bases). V was clipped by 3 bases and J by 1 base, with 6 bases between them. The germline V gene encodes CDR1 SNHLY and CDR2 FYNNEI. The CDR3 is 13 amino acids. CDR3 DNA: TGTGCCAGCAGTGAGCAGGGGAACACTGAAGCTTTCTTT. This gives the protein CASSEQGNTEAFF. Filled out from reference TRBV2 and TRBJ1-1, the complete variable domain reads EPEVTQTPSHQVTQMGQEVILRCVPISNHLYFYWYRQILGQKVEFLVSFYNNEISEKSEIFDDQFSVERPDGSNFTLKIRSTKLEDSAMYFCASSEQGNTEAFFGQGTRLTVV.

V gene TRBV5-1 combines with J gene TRBJ2-2; a weak D match, TRBD1 (7 bases). Germline V gene sequence: CDR1 SGHRS, CDR2 YFSETQ. The V and J ends lost 0 bases and 7 bases respectively, with 10 bases between them. This CDR3 spans 14 amino acids. Here the CDR3 reads CASSLGQGGGELFF. CDR3 DNA: TGCGCCAGCAGCTTGGGACAGGGAGGCGGGGAGCTGTTTTTT. Full variable domain (remainder filled in from reference TRBV5-1 and TRBJ2-2): KAGVTQTPRYLIKTRGQQVTLSCSPISGHRSVSWYQQTPGQGLQFLFEYFSETQRNKGNFPGRFSGRQFSNSRSEMNVSTLELGDSALYLCASSLGQGGGELFFGEGSRLTVL.

The chain uses TRBV7-6 and TRBJ2-1; TRBD2 agrees at 9 bases. V shed 1 base and J 9 bases; nucleotides not matched to a gene: 13. Germline CDR1 SGHVS, CDR2 FNYEAQ. The CDR3 is made up of 17 amino acids. CDR3 coding DNA: TGTGCCAGCAGCTTAGATCTGGTAATAGCGGGAGCGGGTGAGCAGTTCTTC. Translating it yields CASSLDLVIAGAGEQFF.

The chain uses TRBV7-6 and TRBJ2-7; 10 bases fit TRBD2. Trimming at V came to 2 bases and at J to 2 bases, leaving 3 bases not matched to a gene. The CDR3 is made up of 15 amino acids. Germline CDR1 is SGHVS and CDR2 is FNYEAQ. The CDR3 reads CASSLQREGPYEQYF. DNA for the CDR3: TGTGCCAGCAGCTTACAGCGGGAGGGCCCCTACGAGCAGTACTTC. Variable domain in full (rest from reference TRBV7-6 and TRBJ2-7): GAGVSQSPRYKVTKRGQDVALRCDPISGHVSLYWYRQALGQGPEFLTYFNYEAQQDKSGLPNDRFSAERPEGSISTLTIQRTEQRDSAMYRCASSLQREGPYEQYFGPGTRLTVT.

The chain uses TRBV5-1 and TRBJ1-4; no firm D call. Germline CDR1 reads SGHRS; CDR2 reads YFSETQ. There are 14 residues in the CDR3. The ends were cut back, 0 bases at V and 5 bases at J, with 8 bases in the middle. This chain's CDR3 is CASSLEQFNEKLFF. CDR3 in DNA: TGCGCCAGCAGCTTGGAACAGTTCAATGAAAAACTGTTTTTT.

The rearrangement uses TRBV7-6 and TRBJ2-3; TRBD2 agrees at 9 bases. The CDR3 extends over 17 amino acids. Losses at the gene ends were 5 bases for V and 2 bases for J; bases not matched to a gene: 11. Germline V gene sequence: CDR1 SGHVS, CDR2 FNYEAQ. This CDR3 is CASSPVGRGGYTDTQYF. The CDR3 nucleotides are TGTGCCAGCAGCCCCGTGGGGCGGGGGGGTTACACAGATACGCAGTATTTT.

This chain uses TRBV13 with TRBJ2-7; TRBD1 matches at 12 bases. Germline CDR1 is PRHDT and CDR2 is FYEKMQ (reference sequence). CDR3 length: 14 amino acids. Trimming took 4 bases from V and 6 from J; bases not matched to a gene: 4. The CDR3 is CASSSGQGASEQYF. The CDR3 nucleotides read TGTGCCAGCAGCTCGGGACAGGGGGCGAGCGAGCAGTACTTC.

This clone was seen only once. The chain has TRBV6-5 and TRBJ2-7, with 7 bases identical to TRBD2. V lost 6 bases, J lost 7 bases, and 9 bases stayed unmatched. CDR3 length: 13 amino acids. Per germline, CDR1 MNHEY and CDR2 SVGAGI. In DNA, the CDR3 is TGTGCCAGCAGATCTGGCCCGGGGGGAGAGCAGTACTTC. Translation: CASRSGPGGEQYF.

This clone was found a few times. The CDR3 coding sequence is TGCAGCGTCCAATCGTCGAGGGGGAGGGCCCTTTACAATGAGCAGTTCTTC. Its protein is CSVQSSRGRALYNEQFF. The chain links TRBV29-1 to TRBJ2-1; maybe TRBD2 (7 bases). Germline V lookup: CDR1 SQVTM, CDR2 ANQGSEA. This CDR3 is built from 17 residues. Trimming stripped 6 bases from V and 4 bases from J, with 25 bases between.

The V call is TRBV2, the J call TRBJ1-2; D not resolved. The V end lost 4 bases, the J end lost 4 bases, and 13 bases lay between the germline ends. This CDR3 has 14 residues. Germline V gives CDR1 SNHLY, CDR2 FYNNEI. For the CDR3, the DNA is TGTGCCAGCAGTGCAGCCCCAAAGAGCTATGGCTACACCTTC. Residues: CASSAAPKSYGYTF.

CDR3 DNA sequence: TGTGCCAGCAGTTCGTCCGGCGCACAGGGCTACGAGCAGTACTTC. The encoded protein is CASSSSGAQGYEQYF. This chain connects TRBV28 to TRBJ2-7, with TRBD1 as a possible D gene (6 bases). V dropped 4 bases and J dropped 3 bases, with 16 bases sitting between them. The CDR3 is 15 amino acids. Per the germline V gene, CDR1 is MDHEN and CDR2 is SYDVKM. Complete variable domain (other parts from reference TRBV28 and TRBJ2-7): DVKVTQSSRYLVKRTGEKVFLECVQDMDHENMFWYRQDPGLGLRLIYFSYDVKMKEKGDIPEGYSVSREKKERFSLILESASTNQTSMYLCASSSSGAQGYEQYFGPGTRLTVT.

This chain links TRBV19 with TRBJ2-1; TRBD2 aligns across 9 bases. CDR3 length equals 14 residues. Germline V gene sequence: CDR1 LNHDA, CDR2 SQIVND (reference sequence). With V trimmed by 6 bases and J by 7 bases, 7 bases remained unmatched. CDR3 sequence (DNA): TGTGCCAGTAGCACCCTAGCGGGAATGAATGAGCAGTTCTTC. This encodes CASSTLAGMNEQFF.

This clone was detected ten times or more. This chain links TRBV6-1 with TRBJ1-5; 7 positions match TRBD1. The CDR3 is made up of 13 amino acids. The junction had 4 bases not matched to a gene; V was cut back by 6 bases and J by 5 bases. CDR1 is MNHNS and CDR2 is SASEGT in the germline V gene. CDR3 protein: CASSEGADQPQHF. CDR3 DNA sequence: TGTGCCAGCAGCGAGGGGGCCGATCAGCCCCAGCATTTT.

This rearrangement joins TRBV6-6 to TRBJ2-1; no clear D gene. This CDR3 region has 13 residues. CDR1 is MNHNY, CDR2 SVGAGI, per germline (reference sequence). Trimming removed 7 bases from V and 6 bases from J, with 13 bases in between. The CDR3 loop reads CASTPDSANEQFF. The CDR3 DNA sequence: TGTGCCAGCACCCCTGACTCGGCCAATGAGCAGTTCTTC.